This T cell receptor beta chain emerged from a study of type 1 and type 2 diabetes patients. PCR was run on genomic DNA. Amplification of the beta chain CDR3 used 30 forward and 13 reverse multiplex primers. MiXCR, run by TCRdb on the multiplex PCR reads, gives a single entry per CDR3 protein. The repertoire holds about 250,000 distinct CDR3 sequences, with approximately 50% as singletons. This receptor was identified in a man aged 18 to 29 with type 2 diabetes. Sequenced material: peripheral blood mononuclear cells (PBMCs).

The CDR3 region has the DNA TGTGCCAGCACACCCGGACTGACCTACGAGCAGTACTTC. Translation gives CASTPGLTYEQYF. V usage is TRBV28 and J usage is TRBJ2-7; D perhaps matches TRBD2 (5 bases). This CDR3 spans 13 amino acids. The germline CDR1 and CDR2 sequences are MDHEN and SYDVKM. V lost 7 bases to trimming and J lost 2 bases, with 12 bases between them.